These T cell receptor beta chains were read from a single sample in a study of radiation and T cells in renal cell carcinoma. Method: immunoSEQ multiplex PCR; TCRdb's copy keeps in-frame clones and lacks some. This sample has 140,000 to 150,000 clones, with about 87% found just once. The sample here was blood, taken from a patient whose treatment included radiotherapy and nephrectomy. The receptors originated from a woman in her 70s with renal cell carcinoma. Each CDR3 is given with its conserved first and last residue. D genes are given only for firm matches. The listing skips clone size in some rows; elsewhere it reads once, few, many or a size class.

v_gene	abundance	j_gene	d_gene	CDR3aa	CDR3nt
TRBV25-1	-	TRBJ2-1	-	CASSVSTGPFYNEQFF	TGTGCCAGCAGTGTCTCGACGGGGCCTTTTTACAATGAGCAGTTCTTC
TRBV9	-	TRBJ1-5	-	CASSVEGSVQPQHF	TGTGCCAGCAGCGTAGAAGGTTCGGTTCAGCCCCAGCATTTT
TRBV2	-	TRBJ1-2	-	CASTLQGNGYTF	TGTGCCAGCACTCTACAGGGTAATGGCTACACCTTC
TRBV28	once	TRBJ1-1	-	CASSFQGREAFF	TGTGCCAGCAGTTTCCAGGGGCGGGAAGCTTTCTTT
TRBV18	-	TRBJ2-2	-	CASSPTSGIPGELFF	TGTGCCAGCTCACCGACCTCAGGGATCCCCGGGGAGCTGTTTTTT
TRBV7-8	-	TRBJ2-3	TRBD2	CASSPLFTSGVPDTQYF	TGTGCCAGCAGCCCGCTCTTTACTAGCGGGGTACCAGATACGCAGTATTTT
TRBV18	once	TRBJ1-4	-	CASSPNGALNEKLFF	TGTGCCAGCTCACCCAATGGGGCCTTAAATGAAAAACTGTTTTTT
TRBV11-2	few	TRBJ2-2	-	CASSLQQVNTGELFF	TGTGCCAGCAGCTTACAACAGGTTAACACCGGGGAGCTGTTTTTT
TRBV7-2	-	TRBJ1-2	TRBD1	CASSPPGTGNYGYTF	TGTGCCAGCAGCCCTCCCGGGACAGGGAACTATGGCTACACCTTC
TRBV18	-	TRBJ1-5	TRBD1	CASSYTGGADQPQHF	TGTGCCAGCTCGTACACAGGGGGCGCCGATCAGCCCCAGCATTTT
TRBV7-2	-	TRBJ1-1	-	CASSQQMNTEAFF	TGTGCCAGCAGCCAACAGATGAACACTGAAGCTTTCTTT
TRBV9	-	TRBJ2-7	TRBD2	CASSVGLAGAGEQYF	TGTGCCAGCAGCGTAGGGCTAGCGGGGGCGGGCGAGCAGTACTTC
TRBV30	-	TRBJ1-2	-	CAWSVPAGIFGGYTF	TGTGCCTGGAGTGTACCTGCAGGGATATTTGGTGGCTACACCTTC
TRBV23-1	-	TRBJ2-2	-	CASSAPGGRVTGELFF	TGCGCCAGCAGCGCCCCCGGGGGCCGGGTCACCGGGGAGCTGTTTTTT
TRBV5-5	-	TRBJ1-5	-	CASSYGSSNQPQHF	TGTGCCAGCAGCTACGGCAGTAGCAATCAGCCCCAGCATTTT
TRBV28	-	TRBJ1-6	-	CASRATGSSALHF	TGTGCCAGCAGAGCAACAGGGTCCTCGGCCCTCCACTTT
TRBV13	-	TRBJ2-3	-	CASSLGTGRGDTQYF	TGTGCCAGCAGCTTAGGGACAGGGAGGGGAGATACGCAGTATTTT
TRBV9	-	TRBJ2-7	-	CASSFRDGYYEQYF	TGTGCCAGCAGCTTCCGGGACGGATACTACGAGCAGTACTTC
TRBV5-8	-	TRBJ1-3	-	CASSRTFSGNTIYF	TGTGCCAGCAGCCGGACATTCTCTGGAAACACCATATATTTT
TRBV9	-	TRBJ2-5	-	CASSVSGQETQYF	TGTGCCAGCAGCGTAAGCGGTCAAGAGACCCAGTACTTC
TRBV11-2	-	TRBJ2-3	TRBD1	CASSSGTASTDTQYF	TGTGCCAGCAGCTCCGGGACAGCTAGCACAGATACGCAGTATTTT
TRBV19	-	TRBJ1-1	-	CASSIKGDALNTEAFF	TGTGCCAGTAGTATAAAAGGGGACGCATTGAACACTGAAGCTTTCTTT
TRBV14	-	TRBJ1-6	-	CASSQDQGDSPLHF	TGTGCCAGCAGCCAAGATCAGGGTGATTCACCCCTCCACTTT
TRBV19	-	TRBJ2-7	-	CASSSRYEQYF	TGTGCCAGTAGTAGCCGCTACGAGCAGTACTTC
TRBV10-3	-	TRBJ2-1	-	CASSSGFNEQFF	TGTGCCTCCTCTAGTGGTTTCAATGAGCAGTTCTTC
TRBV27	-	TRBJ2-7	-	CASSLAGKGYEQYF	TGTGCCAGCAGTTTAGCGGGGAAGGGGTACGAGCAGTACTTC
TRBV7-2	-	TRBJ2-7	TRBD2	CASSLILGLAGDEQYF	TGTGCCAGCAGCTTAATCTTGGGTCTAGCGGGGGATGAGCAGTACTTC